This TCR beta chain was captured in a study of T-cell reconstitution after alpha-beta-depleted transplantation in children. It was with unique molecular identifiers that the TCRbeta library was prepared. TCRdb re-called the PCR reads with MiXCR, one entry per CDR3 protein. The sample records some 490,000 distinct CDR3 sequences, about 12% being singletons. The CDR3 consists of 15 residues. Per the germline V gene, CDR1 is DFQATT and CDR2 is SNEGSKA (reference sequence). Trimming took 0 bases from V and 3 from J, leaving 14 bases between them. This specimen was PBMCs from the stem cell graft donor, taken from the stem cell graft. The rearrangement uses TRBV20-1 and TRBJ1-2; the D gene is possibly TRBD1 (5 bases). The TCR sequence derives from a human donor who donated a stem cell graft to a child with combined immunodeficiency. In DNA form, the CDR3 reads TGCAGTGCTAGAGATTACCTCACAGGAGACTATGGCTACACCTTC. It codes for CSARDYLTGDYGYTF.